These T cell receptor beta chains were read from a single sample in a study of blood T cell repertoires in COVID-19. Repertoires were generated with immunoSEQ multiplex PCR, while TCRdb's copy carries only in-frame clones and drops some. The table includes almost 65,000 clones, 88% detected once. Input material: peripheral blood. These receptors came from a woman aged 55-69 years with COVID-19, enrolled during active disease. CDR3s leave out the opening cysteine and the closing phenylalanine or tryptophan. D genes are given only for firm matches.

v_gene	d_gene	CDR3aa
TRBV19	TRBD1	ASSTKQGAGTEAF
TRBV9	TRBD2	ASSVEAGREIGDTQY
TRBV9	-	ASSVDIYEKTGTPYEQY
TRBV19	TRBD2	ASRSLAGYNEQF
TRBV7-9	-	ASSLVAVQETQY
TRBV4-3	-	ASSQDRMGGYGYT
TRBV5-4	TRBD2	ASSPSLGLAPPGAQETQY
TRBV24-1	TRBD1	ATRNPRYGQGVGGYT
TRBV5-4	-	ASSLGGRGPLEQY
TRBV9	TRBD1	ASSVGGTGGSPLH
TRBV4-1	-	ASRDSLTNEKLF
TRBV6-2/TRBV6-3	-	ASSYGRSPRGTEQF
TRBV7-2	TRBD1	ASSLGTGPYEQY
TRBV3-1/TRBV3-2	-	ASSQNTGAGELF
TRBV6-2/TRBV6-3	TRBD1	ASSARTGTVETDTQY
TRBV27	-	ASRTAYNSPLH
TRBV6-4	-	ASSEHIAGEQF
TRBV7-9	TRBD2	ASSSSGRGDNEQF
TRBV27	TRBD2	ASSPGTSGNNEQF
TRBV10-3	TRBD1	AIRGQGDAGELF
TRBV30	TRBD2	AGTFSGRMEEQF
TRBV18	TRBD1	ASSPSTGISTEAF
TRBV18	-	ASSTDSTEKLF
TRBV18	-	ASSPSGVGGAGNTIY
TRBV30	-	AWQLQPNTEAF
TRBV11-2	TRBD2	ASGFFGLAETYNEQF
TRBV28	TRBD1	ASSFPDRGIYGYT
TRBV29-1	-	SVERDTPYEQY
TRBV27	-	ASSLIQTSRDTQY
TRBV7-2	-	ASSFFHAGGNEQF
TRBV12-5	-	ASGLVEAGLYEKLF
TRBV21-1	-	ASSAQEDYGYT
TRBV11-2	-	ASSPTVLTYEQY
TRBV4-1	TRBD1	ASSQDGTGGEKLF
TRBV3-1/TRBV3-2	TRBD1	ASSPLTGGVAEAF
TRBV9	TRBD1	ASSARQGPTGELF
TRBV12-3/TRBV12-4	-	ASSLSGFQPQH
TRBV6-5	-	ASSFDRTYEQY
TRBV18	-	ASSPPGQGSNWNEQF
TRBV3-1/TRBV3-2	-	ASSQEGEGTGELF
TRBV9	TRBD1	ASSAGQGGGEQY
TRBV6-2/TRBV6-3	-	ASSYSTGVSYNEQF
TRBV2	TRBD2	ASSGEVAGGPGGELF
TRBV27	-	ASTSGWLPYEQY
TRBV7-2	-	ASSPTRGNYGYT
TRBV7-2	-	ASTSRAAGRSGELF
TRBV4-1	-	ASSQAGHNEQF
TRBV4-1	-	ASSQDRYRVDQPQH
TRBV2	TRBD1	ASSHSGTGDFYSNYGYT
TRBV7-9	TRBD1	ASSRTGQASNYGYT
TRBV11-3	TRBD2	ASSFAAGASYNEQF
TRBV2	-	ASTLGGYEQY
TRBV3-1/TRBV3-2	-	ASSQDRANYGYT
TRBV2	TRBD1	ARDRGAGGYT
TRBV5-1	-	ASSPVPGDYGYT
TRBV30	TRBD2	AWSAGTSGSFLDTQY
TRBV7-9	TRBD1	ASSPPTGVIYGYT